These 8 T cell receptor beta chains came from one sample sequenced in a study of T-cell reconstitution after alpha-beta-depleted transplantation in children. Preparation of the TCRbeta library used unique molecular identifiers. TCRdb ran MiXCR on the PCR reads and lists one entry per CDR3 protein. The table lists 530,000 or so distinct CDR3 sequences, 25% to 30% of them singletons, with under 45% in the top ten. This specimen was PBMCs, taken before TCRalphabeta/CD19-depleted stem cell transplant. These receptors all come from a boy younger than two with Wiskott-Aldrich syndrome, due to receive a stem cell transplant.

This clonotype was detected ten times or more. The rearrangement uses TRBV5-1 and TRBJ1-6, with 8 bases fitting TRBD1. The germline V gene encodes CDR1 SGHRS and CDR2 YFSETQ. The trim removed 2 bases at V and 10 bases at J, leaving 8 bases unmatched. The CDR3 is 15 residues long. CDR3 nucleotide sequence: TGCGCCAGCAGCTTAGCAGGGGGCGAGCGATCACCCCTCCACTTT. It is translated as CASSLAGGERSPLHF.

The chain combines TRBV5-1 with TRBJ2-7; maybe TRBD1 (5 bases). CDR1 and CDR2 from the germline V gene are SGHRS and YFSETQ. The CDR3 has 13 amino acids. Trimming removed 7 bases at V and 4 bases at J, with 15 bases between. CDR3 amino acids: CASYSGFGYEQYF. The CDR3 coding sequence is TGCGCCAGCTATTCAGGGTTTGGGTACGAGCAGTACTTC.

This clonotype has a count of ten or more. V is TRBV5-1 and J is TRBJ2-7; D not certain. Germline assignment: CDR1 SGHRS and CDR2 YFSETQ. This CDR3 spans 14 amino acids. V was trimmed by 2 bases and J by 2 bases, leaving 11 bases between them. The CDR3 nucleotides are TGCGCCAGCAGCTTTGATAGATTAACCTACGAGCAGTACTTC. The encoded protein is CASSFDRLTYEQYF.

This clonotype has a count of ten or more. The chain recombines TRBV5-1 with TRBJ2-3; no clear D. Germline-derived CDR1 and CDR2 are SGHRS and YFSETQ. The CDR3 is 11 residues long. Trimming shortened V by 3 bases and J by 6 bases, and 5 bases separated the two germline ends. CDR3 region: CASSSSDTQYF. The CDR3 DNA is TGCGCCAGCAGCTCTAGTGATACGCAGTATTTT.

This clonotype occurred a few times. The gene calls are TRBV20-1 and TRBJ2-1; D unclear. The germline CDR1 and CDR2 sequences are DFQATT and SNEGSKA (reference sequence). Trimming cost V 3 bases and J 2 bases, with 8 bases left between them. This CDR3 has 13 residues. Here the CDR3 reads CSASSGPYNEQFF. In DNA, the CDR3 is TGCAGTGCTAGTTCTGGTCCCTACAATGAGCAGTTCTTC.

This clonotype was found a few times. The V and J genes are TRBV7-2 and TRBJ2-5; 7 nucleotides line up with TRBD2. V shed 5 bases and J 1 base; nucleotides not matched to a gene: 13. Germline values: CDR1 SGHTA, CDR2 FQGNSA. The CDR3 consists of 17 residues. CDR3 sequence (DNA): TGTGCCAGCAGCACAGATCCCCGGGACTACGCCCAAGAGACCCAGTACTTC. It codes for CASSTDPRDYAQETQYF.

The chain is built from TRBV5-1 and TRBJ2-7, with TRBD2 as a possible D gene (6 bases). Germline-derived CDR1 and CDR2 are SGHRS and YFSETQ. The V end was cut by 0 bases, the J end by 0 bases, with 10 bases between. This CDR3 is built from 15 residues. The CDR3 reads CASSLAPGSSYEQYF. The CDR3 bases are TGCGCCAGCAGCTTGGCTCCCGGGAGCTCCTACGAGCAGTACTTC.

The genes are TRBV20-1 and TRBJ2-7; perhaps TRBD1 as D (5 bases). Germline CDR1 is DFQATT and CDR2 is SNEGSKA (reference sequence). V was cut by 2 bases and J by 8 bases, with 16 bases left in between. This CDR3 contains 13 residues. The DNA for the CDR3 is TGCAGTGCTAGAAGGGGCCATGCTACGCAGCAGTACTTC. Translating gives CSARRGHATQQYF.